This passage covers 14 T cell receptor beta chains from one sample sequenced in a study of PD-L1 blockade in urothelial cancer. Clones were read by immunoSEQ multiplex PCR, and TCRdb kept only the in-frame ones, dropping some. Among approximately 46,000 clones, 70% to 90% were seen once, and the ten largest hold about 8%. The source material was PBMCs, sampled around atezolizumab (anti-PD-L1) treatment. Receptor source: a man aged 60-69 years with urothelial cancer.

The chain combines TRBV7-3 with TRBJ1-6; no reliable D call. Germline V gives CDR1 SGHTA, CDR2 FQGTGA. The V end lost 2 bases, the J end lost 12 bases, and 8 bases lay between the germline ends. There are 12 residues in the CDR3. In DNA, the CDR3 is TGTGCCAGCAGCTTATTGGAGGGACCCCTCCACTTT. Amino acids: CASSLLEGPLHF.

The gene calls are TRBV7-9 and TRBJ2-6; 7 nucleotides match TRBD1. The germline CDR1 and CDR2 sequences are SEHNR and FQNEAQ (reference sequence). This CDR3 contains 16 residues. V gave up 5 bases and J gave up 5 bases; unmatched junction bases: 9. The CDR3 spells CASSGQAPRRANVLTF. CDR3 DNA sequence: TGTGCCAGCAGCGGACAGGCCCCCAGGCGGGCCAACGTCCTGACTTTC.

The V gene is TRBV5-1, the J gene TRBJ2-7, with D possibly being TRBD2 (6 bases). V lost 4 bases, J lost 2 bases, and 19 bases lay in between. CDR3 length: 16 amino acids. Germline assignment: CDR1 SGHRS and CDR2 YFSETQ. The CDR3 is CASSPGHVGGAYEQYF. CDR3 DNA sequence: TGCGCCAGCAGCCCGGGTCATGTTGGAGGGGCCTACGAGCAGTACTTC.

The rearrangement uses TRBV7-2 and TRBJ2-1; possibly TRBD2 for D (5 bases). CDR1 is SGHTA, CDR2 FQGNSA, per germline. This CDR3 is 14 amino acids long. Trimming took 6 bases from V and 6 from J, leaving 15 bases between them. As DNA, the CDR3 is TGTGCCAGCAGTCGCGCCGTACTAGGCAATGAGCAGTTCTTC. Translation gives CASSRAVLGNEQFF.

This CDR3 is CASSGSQGRNSPLHF. The CDR3 DNA follows: TGCGCCAGCAGTGGATCCCAGGGAAGGAATTCACCCCTCCACTTT. The chain carries TRBV10-2 and TRBJ1-6, with D perhaps TRBD1 (5 bases). This CDR3 is built from 15 residues. V gave up 4 bases and J gave up 7 bases, with 14 bases separating them. Germline loops: CDR1 WSHSY, CDR2 SAAADI.

The CDR3 DNA reads as TGTGCCCTTCCCCCGGGACAGGGGAACACCGGGGAGCTGTTTTTT. Translated: CALPPGQGNTGELFF. This chain uses TRBV6-5 with TRBJ2-2; 9 nucleotides match TRBD1. The CDR3 is made up of 15 amino acids. Looked up from germline, CDR1 is MNHEY and CDR2 is SVGAGI. V lost 11 bases and J lost 1; bases outside the gene matches: 8.

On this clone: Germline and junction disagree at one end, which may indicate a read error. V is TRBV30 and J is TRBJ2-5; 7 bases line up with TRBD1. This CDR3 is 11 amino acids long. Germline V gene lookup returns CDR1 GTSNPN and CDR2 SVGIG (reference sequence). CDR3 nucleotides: TGTGCCTGGGCCCGAAGGGGGCCGGCGAACTTC. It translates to CAWARRGPANF.

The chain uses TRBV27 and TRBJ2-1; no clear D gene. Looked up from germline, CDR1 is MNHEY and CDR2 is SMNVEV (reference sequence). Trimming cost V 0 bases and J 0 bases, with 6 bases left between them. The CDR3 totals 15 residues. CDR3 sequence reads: CASSLSWSSYNEQFF. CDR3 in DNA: TGTGCCAGCAGTTTATCCTGGAGCTCCTACAATGAGCAGTTCTTC.

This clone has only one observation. CDR3 sequence reads: CAWSVGGVSEKLFF. As DNA, the CDR3 is TGTGCCTGGAGTGTGGGAGGGGTTAGTGAAAAACTGTTTTTT. This rearrangement joins TRBV30 to TRBJ1-4, with D tentatively TRBD1 (5 bases). The germline V and J ends were trimmed by 0 bases and 7 bases, with 12 bases remaining between them. Germline V gene lookup returns CDR1 GTSNPN and CDR2 SVGIG (reference sequence). There are 14 residues in the CDR3. The entire variable domain, with the rest obtained from reference TRBV30 and TRBJ1-4, is as follows: SQTIHQWPATLVQPVGSPLSLECTVEGTSNPNLYWYRQAAGRGLQLLFYSVGIGQISSEVPQNLSASRPQDRQFILSSKKLLLSDSGFYLCAWSVGGVSEKLFFGSGTQLSVL.

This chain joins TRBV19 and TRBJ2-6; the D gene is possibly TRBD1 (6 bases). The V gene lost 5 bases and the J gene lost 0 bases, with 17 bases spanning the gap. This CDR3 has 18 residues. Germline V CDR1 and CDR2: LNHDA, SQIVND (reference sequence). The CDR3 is CASSSGRMGASGANVLTF. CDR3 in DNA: TGTGCCAGTAGTTCGGGACGTATGGGGGCCTCTGGGGCCAACGTCCTGACTTTC.

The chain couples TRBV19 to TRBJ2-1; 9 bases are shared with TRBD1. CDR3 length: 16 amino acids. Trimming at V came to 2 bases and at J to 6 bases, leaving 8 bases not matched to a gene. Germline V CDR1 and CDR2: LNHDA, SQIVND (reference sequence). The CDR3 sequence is CASSITVGQGPNEQFF. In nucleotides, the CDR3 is TGTGCCAGTAGTATAACGGTGGGACAGGGCCCCAATGAGCAGTTCTTC.

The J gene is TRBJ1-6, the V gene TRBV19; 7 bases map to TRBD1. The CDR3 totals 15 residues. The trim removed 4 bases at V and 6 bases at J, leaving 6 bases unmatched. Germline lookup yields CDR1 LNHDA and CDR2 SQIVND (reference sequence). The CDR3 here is CASSTTGNSNSPLHF. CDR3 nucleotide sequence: TGTGCCAGTAGTACGACAGGGAATAGTAATTCACCCCTCCACTTT.

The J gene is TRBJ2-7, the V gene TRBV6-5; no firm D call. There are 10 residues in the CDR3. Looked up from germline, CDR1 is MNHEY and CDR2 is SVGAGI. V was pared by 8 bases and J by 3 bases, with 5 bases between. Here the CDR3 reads CASLRYEQYF. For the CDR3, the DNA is TGTGCCAGCCTACGCTACGAGCAGTACTTC.

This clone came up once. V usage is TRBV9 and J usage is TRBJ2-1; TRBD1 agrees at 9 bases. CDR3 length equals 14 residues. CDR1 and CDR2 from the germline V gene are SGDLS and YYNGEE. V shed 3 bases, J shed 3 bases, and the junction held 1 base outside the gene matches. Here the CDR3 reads CASSAGQGYNEQFF. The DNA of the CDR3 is TGTGCCAGCAGCGCGGGACAGGGCTACAATGAGCAGTTCTTC.